The 11 T cell receptor beta chains below come from one sample, sequenced in a study of cytomegalovirus exposure and HLA in healthy donors. The PCR was carried out with 60 Vbeta primers and 13 Jbeta primers. The table came from immunoSEQ multiplex PCR; TCRdb's copy has only in-frame clones and leaves some out. The profile shows about 140,000 clones, roughly 80% of them singletons. Sequencing input: PBMCs. The receptors shown here come from a female donor in good health and CMV-seronegative.

This clone has a single count. The chain is built from TRBV5-1 and TRBJ2-5; possible D gene TRBD2, 5 bases. This CDR3 is built from 15 residues. Germline-derived CDR1 and CDR2 are SGHRS and YFSETQ. Trimming left V 2 bases short and J 1 base short, with 12 bases between. The CDR3: CASSLSGLSQETQYF. The DNA of the CDR3 is TGCGCCAGCAGCTTAAGCGGCCTGAGCCAAGAGACCCAGTACTTC.

The chain uses TRBV28 and TRBJ1-2, with 8 bases that match TRBD1. The CDR3 consists of 13 residues. The ends lost 2 bases at V and 8 bases at J; junction bases unmatched: 4. Per germline, CDR1 MDHEN and CDR2 SYDVKM. CDR3 sequence reads: CASSLMTGEGYTF. CDR3 nucleotide sequence: TGTGCCAGCAGTTTAATGACAGGGGAAGGCTACACCTTC.

This clone was observed once. This chain connects TRBV9 to TRBJ1-1; 10 nucleotides line up with TRBD1. The ends lost 0 bases at V and 3 bases at J; junction bases unmatched: 11. Germline CDR1 and CDR2: SGDLS and YYNGEE. The CDR3 spans 18 residues. The CDR3 region has the DNA TGTGCCAGCAGCGTAGCAGCCGGGACAGGGGCAGGGTACACTGAAGCTTTCTTT. Protein sequence: CASSVAAGTGAGYTEAFF.

The V call is TRBV7-2, the J call TRBJ2-3; TRBD1 is a possible D gene (5 bases). This CDR3 comprises 13 residues. Trimming stripped 2 bases from V and 9 bases from J, with 12 bases between. Per germline, CDR1 SGHTA and CDR2 FQGNSA. The CDR3 DNA is TGTGCCAGCAGCTTATCCGTGGCAGGGACGCAGTATTTT. Amino acid sequence: CASSLSVAGTQYF.

The chain joins TRBV15 to TRBJ2-2, with TRBD2 as a possible D gene (5 bases). The CDR3 has 16 residues. The V end was cut by 1 base, the J end by 0 bases, with 9 bases between. Germline-derived CDR1 and CDR2 are LNHNV and YYDKDF (reference sequence). In nucleotides, the CDR3 is TGTGCCACCAGCAGAGTGGAGGCAGCGAACACCGGGGAGCTGTTTTTT. It translates to CATSRVEAANTGELFF.

The chain employs TRBV7-9 and TRBJ1-2; TRBD1 matches 8 bases. This CDR3 has 15 amino acids. Germline V CDR1 and CDR2: SEHNR, FQNEAQ (reference sequence). Trimming removed 5 bases from V and 5 bases from J; junction bases left unmatched: 10. The CDR3 coding sequence is TGTGCCAGCAGCGGAAGCGGGACAGGATTTTATGGCTACACCTTC. Its translation: CASSGSGTGFYGYTF. The full variable domain, with the rest looked up from reference TRBV7-9 and TRBJ1-2, is DTGVSQNPRHKITKRGQNVTFRCDPISEHNRLYWYRQTLGQGPEFLTYFQNEAQLEKSRLLSDRFSAERPKGSFSTLEIQRTEQGDSAMYLCASSGSGTGFYGYTFGSGTRLTVV.

This chain joins TRBV28 and TRBJ1-2, with D maybe TRBD1 (5 bases). With 8 bases removed from V and 4 bases from J, the gap between germline ends came to 20 bases. The CDR3 extends over 15 amino acids. Germline V CDR1 and CDR2: MDHEN, SYDVKM. The CDR3 loop reads CASSRRGSTFYGYTF. The DNA of the CDR3 is TGTGCCAGCTCCAGACGGGGGTCGACTTTCTATGGCTACACCTTC.

V and J are TRBV7-9 and TRBJ2-1, with a weak D call TRBD2 (6 bases). The V and J ends lost 1 base and 7 bases respectively, with 14 bases between them. CDR3 size: 15 residues. Germline V gene sequence: CDR1 SEHNR, CDR2 FQNEAQ (reference sequence). This CDR3 reads CASSLVAGHRNEQFF. In DNA, the CDR3 is TGTGCCAGCAGCTTAGTGGCGGGGCATAGGAATGAGCAGTTCTTC.

The gene calls are TRBV5-1 and TRBJ1-1; D is unclear. CDR1 and CDR2 from the germline V gene are SGHRS and YFSETQ. Trimming pared 0 bases from V and 6 bases from J, leaving 15 bases between. The CDR3 is 15 residues long. The CDR3 region has the DNA TGCGCCAGCAGCTTGGAGGTCAGGTCTGCAGCTGAAGCTTTCTTT. Translating gives CASSLEVRSAAEAFF.

DNA of the CDR3: TGTGCCAGCAGCATCGGACAGGTTAGCAATCAGCCCCAGCATTTT. Its protein is CASSIGQVSNQPQHF. The chain links TRBV2 to TRBJ1-5; 7 bases are shared with TRBD1. The trim removed 6 bases at V and 0 bases at J, leaving 5 bases unmatched. The CDR3 length is 15 residues. The germline V gene has CDR1 SNHLY and CDR2 FYNNEI.

The chain links TRBV25-1 to TRBJ1-2; TRBD1 agrees at 12 bases. The CDR3 is 13 residues long. Losses at the gene ends were 7 bases for V and 8 bases for J; bases not matched to a gene: 5. Germline CDR1 and CDR2: MGHDK and SYGVNS. The CDR3 here is CASTPGTGGGYTF. The CDR3 DNA is TGTGCCAGCACTCCAGGGACAGGGGGCGGCTACACCTTC.